This T cell receptor beta chain was observed in a study of T cells after yellow fever vaccination. The table lists this clonotype with a few counts. TCRdb used MiXCR to reprocess the 5' RACE reads, holding one entry per CDR3 protein. Of roughly 340,000 distinct CDR3 sequences in the sample, 8.7% were seen once. The source is a man aged 18 to 29 who received the YFV17D yellow fever vaccine. The material sequenced was PBMCs, taken on the day of the first yellow fever vaccination.

The CDR3 DNA reads as TGCGCCAGCAGCCACCCCACAGGGAATGAGCAGTTCTTC. It is translated as CASSHPTGNEQFF. V and J are TRBV4-3 and TRBJ2-1; TRBD1 might be the D (6 bases). Germline CDR1 and CDR2: LGHNA and YSLEER. The CDR3 length is 13 residues. Trimming cost V 3 bases and J 7 bases, with 10 bases left between them.